The text below deals with one T cell receptor (beta chain). It has no known antigen specificity. No base quality information exists; no much larger clone differs at one position. The data belong to a study of OX40 agonist ivuxolimab in advanced cancers. The study in broad terms: The costimulatory receptor OX40 (CD134) was targeted by ivuxolimab, a fully human IgG2 agonistic monoclonal antibody. Prior anti-PD-1, anti-PD-L1 or anti-CTLA-4 therapy was permitted, and checkpoint inhibitors had been received by roughly two fifths of dose-escalation patients. Intravenous ivuxolimab was administered to patients every 2 weeks at six dose levels: 0.01, 0.1, 0.3, 1.5, 3 and 10 mg/kg. In the dose-escalation cohort, roughly 80% of patients were male, and the mean age was approximately 55 years, with a range of about 23 to 85. Partial responses were achieved by three dose-escalation patients, of whom one had hepatocellular carcinoma and two had cutaneous melanoma. Among the approximately 50 dose-escalation patients, some 20 had hepatocellular carcinoma, approximately 15 melanoma, 9 renal cell carcinoma and 9 head and neck cancer. The paper covers the monotherapy dose-escalation part of the phase I ivuxolimab trial, which included N ≈ 50 patients. Peripheral TCRbeta sequencing was intended to test whether TCR sequence diversity was altered and clonal T-cell expansion was caused by ivuxolimab.

Patients with autoimmune disease history or receiving systemic immunosuppression were excluded from the trial. Peripheral blood for TCR sequencing was collected from all dose cohorts at baseline, on cycle 4 day 1, and on cycle 7 day 1. The samples were taken from a phase I, first-in-human, multicenter, open-label dose-escalation trial of ivuxolimab. Adults with locally advanced or metastatic head and neck squamous cell, hepatocellular, melanoma or renal cell carcinoma were enrolled in the trial. Before TCR sequencing, CD4+ T cells and CD8+ T cells from peripheral blood were sorted into separate populations. Here is what the overall study found, with its caveats: Low levels of normalized T-cell clonal expansion were also seen in some nonresponding patients. After ivuxolimab, CD8+ T cells had more expanded clones than CD4+ T cells on average. Antigen specificity was not determined for the clonally expanded peripheral T cells. At doses of 0.1 to 3.0 mg/kg, clonal expansion of both CD4+ and CD8+ blood T cells was observed from baseline to week 6. Partial responders in the 0.1-3.0 mg/kg groups had among the lowest normalized peripheral clonal expansion, especially among CD8+ T cells.

For sequencing of the TCRbeta CDR3 region, genomic DNA was extracted from the sorted cells. The immunoSEQ Assay was used to sequence the TCRbeta CDR3 regions. Held by TCRdb, this immuneACCESS table contains in-frame sequences only and omits some clones. Under half of the omission traces to an unresolved V gene where checked; the cause of the rest is unknown. In this sample the table shows around 62,000 clones, 80% to 90% of which occur a single time. Around 1.7% of the sample is held by the ten biggest clonotypes. The germline ends are 13 bases apart after V is trimmed by 3 bases and J by 0 bases. There are 16 amino acids in the CDR3, from cysteine to phenylalanine inclusive. Only CDR3 DNA remains: 48 bases, in frame from the first base. The germline V gene encodes CDR1 MDHEN and CDR2 SYDVKM.

This receptor chain uses TRBV28 and TRBJ2-3, with the D gene not clear enough to name. Sequences were derived from CD4+ or CD8+ T cells sorted from blood, sampled in a trial of the OX40 agonist ivuxolimab. The TCR comes from an adult with an advanced solid tumor such as melanoma, head and neck, liver or kidney cancer. The nucleotide sequence reads as follows: TGTGCCAGCAGTTTCAAGGCCAAAGGGAGCACAGATACGCAGTATTTT. This is translated as CASSFKAKGSTDTQYF.